One TCR beta chain is described in this entry. Its antigen is unidentified. The PCR ran on 60 Vbeta and 13 Jbeta primers. Generated by immunoSEQ multiplex PCR, the TCRdb table keeps only in-frame clones and is missing some. The sample lists 80,000 to 100,000 clones, about 80% seen once, with 9.5% to 13% in the top ten. These data originate in a study of cytomegalovirus exposure and HLA in healthy donors. Broader study findings: Available immune exposure information covered CMV serostatus only.

The CDR3 contains 13 residues. Trimming took off 4 bases at V and 6 bases at J, with 10 bases between the two ends. Germline V gene lookup returns CDR1 MNHNY and CDR2 SVGAGI (reference sequence). The sample was PBMCs. V gene TRBV6-6 combines with J gene TRBJ2-1, with TRBD2 as a possible D gene (5 bases). The clonotype originates from a man between 18 and 35 years old in good health and CMV-seropositive. The CDR3 spells CASSFNRGNEQFF. Here the CDR3 DNA reads TGTGCCAGCAGTTTTAACCGGGGCAATGAGCAGTTCTTC.